One sample yielded the 6 T cell receptor beta chains listed below, sequenced in a study of blood T cell repertoires in COVID-19 (dated by TCRdb to 2018 to 2020). Library prep was done by the immunoSEQ multiplex PCR assay. In its TCRdb copy, this immuneACCESS table keeps in-frame sequences only and misses some clones. Where compared with another copy, unresolved V genes explain less than half of these, and the others have no known cause. The sample table lists some 230,000 clones, about 80% of them with a count of one. The top ten hold 1.3% of the sample. Sequences were obtained from PBMCs or T cells enriched from blood (not recorded which). The receptors derive from a woman aged 40 to 55 with acute COVID-19.

This chain uses TRBV30 with TRBJ1-3; TRBD1 matches 9 bases. CDR3 size: 14 residues. CDR1 is GTSNPN and CDR2 is SVGIG in the germline V gene (reference sequence). V lost 8 bases, J lost 3 bases, and 8 bases stayed unmatched. The CDR3 DNA reads TGTGCCCACGACAGGGGGAAGATTGGAAACACCATATATTTT. Its protein product is CAHDRGKIGNTIYF.

J is TRBJ1-1 and V is TRBV13, with 9 bases identical to TRBD1. V lost 4 bases and J lost 1; bases outside the gene matches: 1. Germline V CDR1 and CDR2: PRHDT, FYEKMQ (reference sequence). The CDR3 loop spans 14 amino acids. CDR3 sequence (DNA): TGTGCCAGCAGCTCGGGACAGGGGAACACTGAAGCTTTCTTT. Its translation: CASSSGQGNTEAFF. Variable domain in full (rest from reference TRBV13 and TRBJ1-1): AAGVIQSPRHLIKEKRETATLKCYPIPRHDTVYWYQQGPGQDPQFLISFYEKMQSDKGSIPDRFSAQQFSDYHSELNMSSLELGDSALYFCASSSGQGNTEAFFGQGTRLTVV.

The chain links TRBV7-7 to TRBJ2-5; TRBD1 agrees at 8 bases. Germline CDR1 reads SSHAT; CDR2 reads FNYEAQ (reference sequence). The CDR3 has 14 amino acids. The junction had 5 bases not matched to a gene; V was cut back by 5 bases and J by 3 bases. The CDR3 DNA reads TGTGCCAGCAGCCGGACAGGGCTTGAAGAGACCCAGTACTTC. Translating it yields CASSRTGLEETQYF.

V is TRBV5-6 and J is TRBJ2-7; possible D gene TRBD2, 5 bases. Trimming took 0 bases from V and 2 from J, leaving 9 bases between them. This CDR3 region has 14 residues. Germline V gene sequence: CDR1 SGHDT, CDR2 YYEEEE. This chain's CDR3 is CASSLVDLTYEQYF. As DNA, the CDR3 is TGTGCCAGCAGCTTGGTGGACTTGACCTACGAGCAGTACTTC.

The gene calls are TRBV11-2 and TRBJ1-4; 7 bases match TRBD1. With V trimmed by 3 bases and J by 3 bases, 4 bases remained unmatched. This CDR3 comprises 15 residues. Germline V gene data show CDR1 as SGHAT and CDR2 as FQNNGV. The CDR3 sequence: CASSLGTVPNEKLFF. In nucleotides, the CDR3 is TGTGCCAGCAGCTTGGGGACAGTTCCTAATGAAAAACTGTTTTTT.

This sequence joins TRBV5-1 and TRBJ2-5; TRBD2 aligns across 7 bases. Unmatched junction bases numbered 2, after V lost 0 bases and J lost 0 bases. The CDR3 sequence is 15 residues long. Germline V lookup: CDR1 SGHRS, CDR2 YFSETQ. The CDR3 DNA sequence: TGCGCCAGCAGCTTGGCCGGGGGGTACCAAGAGACCCAGTACTTC. This gives the protein CASSLAGGYQETQYF. The full variable domain, completed using reference TRBV5-1 and TRBJ2-5, is KAGVTQTPRYLIKTRGQQVTLSCSPISGHRSVSWYQQTPGQGLQFLFEYFSETQRNKGNFPGRFSGRQFSNSRSEMNVSTLELGDSALYLCASSLAGGYQETQYFGPGTRLLVL.